These T cell receptor beta chains were read from a single sample in a study of shared clonotypes between healthy human individuals. Assay: immunoSEQ multiplex PCR; the TCRdb copy retains only in-frame clones and omits some. The data show roughly 2.6 million clones, roughly 92% seen once. Sequencing was carried out using naive CD4+ T cells sorted from blood. The origin of the receptors is a man aged 18 to 30 in good health. The CDR3 runs from the conserved cysteine through the conserved F or W. A D gene is named only where the DNA matches it firmly. Clone size is not always given. Where it is, it says once, few, many or a class for expanded clones.

. | TRBJ1-1 | TRBV7-3 | . | CASSFNGNTEAFF | TGTGCCAGCAGCTTTAATGGGAACACTGAAGCTTTCTTT
. | TRBJ1-4 | TRBV21-1 | . | CASSKIPGRSEKLFF | TGTGCCAGCAGCAAAATACCAGGACGTTCGGAAAAACTGTTTTTT
. | TRBJ2-7 | TRBV5-6 | TRBD2 | CASSWTVAGGNYEQYF | TGTGCCAGCAGCTGGACCGTAGCGGGGGGGAATTACGAGCAGTACTTC
. | TRBJ2-6 | TRBV18 | TRBD1 | CASSGQVISSGANVLTF | TGTGCCAGCTCAGGACAGGTTATTTCATCTGGGGCCAACGTCCTGACTTTC
. | TRBJ2-5 | TRBV18 | TRBD2 | CASSPGLAYETQYF | TGTGCCAGCTCACCCGGACTAGCTTATGAGACCCAGTACTTC
. | TRBJ2-3 | TRBV9 | . | CASSPRTAGTDTQYF | TGTGCCAGCAGCCCCCGGACCGCGGGCACAGATACGCAGTATTTT
. | TRBJ2-3 | TRBV6-1 | TRBD2 | CASSVAGGKDTQYF | TGTGCCAGCAGTGTAGCGGGAGGGAAAGATACGCAGTATTTT
. | TRBJ2-5 | TRBV10-3 | . | CAITNGLQETQYF | TGTGCCATCACCAATGGACTGCAAGAGACCCAGTACTTC
. | TRBJ1-3 | TRBV15 | . | CATSRVADSGNTIYF | TGTGCCACCAGCAGAGTAGCGGACTCTGGAAACACCATATATTTT
. | TRBJ1-6 | TRBV5-1 | . | CASSLAGPEGYSPLHF | TGCGCCAGCAGCTTGGCCGGGCCGGAAGGATACTCACCCCTCCACTTT
. | TRBJ2-1 | TRBV25-1 | TRBD1 | CASSEYRGAYNEQFF | TGTGCCAGCAGTGAGTACAGGGGGGCTTACAATGAGCAGTTCTTC
. | TRBJ2-5 | TRBV7-8 | . | CASSFGGYETQYF | TGTGCCAGCAGTTTTGGGGGTTATGAGACCCAGTACTTC
. | TRBJ2-3 | TRBV9 | . | CASSVVGGGTDTQYF | TGTGCCAGCAGCGTAGTAGGGGGGGGCACAGATACGCAGTATTTT
. | TRBJ2-6 | TRBV6-4 | TRBD1 | CASRVQGQGLSGANVLTF | TGTGCCAGCAGGGTCCAGGGACAGGGGCTCTCTGGGGCCAACGTCCTGACTTTC
once | TRBJ1-1 | TRBV5-1 | TRBD1 | CASSNTGAKHAFF | TGCGCCAGCAGCAACACAGGGGCGAAACACGCTTTCTTT
. | TRBJ1-1 | TRBV5-1 | . | CASSLMQGTEAFF | TGCGCCAGCAGCTTAATGCAGGGAACTGAAGCTTTCTTT
. | TRBJ1-6 | TRBV19 | . | CASTLSGQDNSPLHF | TGTGCCAGTACCCTAAGCGGGCAGGATAATTCACCCCTCCACTTT
. | TRBJ2-1 | TRBV15 | . | CATSRDELAYYNEQFF | TGTGCCACCAGCAGAGATGAACTAGCATACTACAATGAGCAGTTCTTC
. | TRBJ2-7 | TRBV19 | . | CASSGAGTYEQYF | TGTGCCAGTAGTGGGGCAGGGACCTACGAGCAGTACTTC